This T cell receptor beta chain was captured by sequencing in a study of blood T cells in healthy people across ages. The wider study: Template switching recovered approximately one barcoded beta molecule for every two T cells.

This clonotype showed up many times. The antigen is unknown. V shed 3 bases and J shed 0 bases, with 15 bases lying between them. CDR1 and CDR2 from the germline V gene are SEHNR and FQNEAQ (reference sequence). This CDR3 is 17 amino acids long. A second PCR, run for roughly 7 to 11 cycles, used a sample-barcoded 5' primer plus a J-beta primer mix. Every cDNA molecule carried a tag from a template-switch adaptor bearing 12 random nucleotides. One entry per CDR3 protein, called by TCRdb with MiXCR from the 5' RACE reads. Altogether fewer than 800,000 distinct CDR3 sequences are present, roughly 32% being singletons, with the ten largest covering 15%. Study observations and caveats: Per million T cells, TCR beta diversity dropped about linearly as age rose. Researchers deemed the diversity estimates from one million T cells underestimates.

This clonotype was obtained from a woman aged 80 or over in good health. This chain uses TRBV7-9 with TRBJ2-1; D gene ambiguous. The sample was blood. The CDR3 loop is CASSFIGPRRSYNEQFF. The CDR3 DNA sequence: TGTGCCAGCAGCTTCATAGGCCCGCGTCGCTCCTACAATGAGCAGTTCTTC.